A selection of T cell receptor beta chains follows, all from one sample in a study of cytomegalovirus exposure and HLA in healthy donors. Method: immunoSEQ multiplex PCR; TCRdb's copy keeps in-frame clones and lacks some. In total, the table holds 80,000 to 95,000 clones. Sequencing used PBMCs. The receptor set was obtained from a man aged 50 to 60 in good health and CMV-seropositive. CDR3s include the opening cysteine and the closing phenylalanine or tryptophan. A D gene is named only where the DNA matches it firmly.

j_gene,d_gene,v_gene,CDR3nt,CDR3aa
TRBJ1-4,NA,TRBV5-1,TGCGCCAGCAGCTTGAAGGGGTTAGGAACTAATGAAAAACTGTTTTTT,CASSLKGLGTNEKLFF
TRBJ1-2,NA,TRBV9,TGTGCCAGCAGCCGGAACAGGGTCCTAGGCCGATTTCCTAACTATGGCTACACCTTC,CASSRNRVLGRFPNYGYTF
TRBJ1-1,NA,TRBV2,TGTGCCAGCAGGGGGGCCGCAATAGCTTTCTTT,CASRGAAIAFF
TRBJ2-7,TRBD1,TRBV5-6,TGTGCCAGCAGCCTGTTCCGTTTAGGGGGCTTGAACGAGCAGTACTTC,CASSLFRLGGLNEQYF
TRBJ2-5,TRBD2,TRBV5-5,TGTGCCAGCGGACAAGCGGGAGAGAACGGAGAGACCCAGTACTTC,CASGQAGENGETQYF
TRBJ1-1,NA,TRBV4-1,TGCGCCAGCAGCCTAGCTACGGGGGGGATGAACACTGAAGCTTTCTTT,CASSLATGGMNTEAFF
TRBJ2-3,NA,TRBV11-3,TGTGCCAGCAGTAGCGTGGTGAGCACAGATACGCAGTATTTT,CASSSVVSTDTQYF
TRBJ2-1,NA,TRBV4-2,TGTGCCAGCAGCCAAGGCGGGTTGCGCTCCTACAATGAGCAGTTCTTC,CASSQGGLRSYNEQFF
TRBJ2-7,NA,TRBV7-2,TGTGCCAGCAGCCCACAGCACTACGAGCAGTACTTC,CASSPQHYEQYF
TRBJ1-2,NA,TRBV2,TGTGCCAGCAGTGAAGCGTCCATGAGAGGCCGGGACTACACCTTC,CASSEASMRGRDYTF
TRBJ1-1,NA,TRBV15,TGTGCCACCAGCCTCTCCCCCAGGACTGAAGCTTTCTTT,CATSLSPRTEAFF
TRBJ2-2,NA,TRBV27,TGTGCCAGCAGTTTCGCTTGGCAGGCAACCGGGGAGCTGTTTTTT,CASSFAWQATGELFF
TRBJ1-4,NA,TRBV7-9,TGTGCCAGCAGCCGGGAAACGGGGGCAACTAATGAAAAACTGTTTTTT,CASSRETGATNEKLFF
TRBJ1-2,NA,TRBV28,TGTGCCAGCAGACATCCTCCCCATGGCTACACCTTC,CASRHPPHGYTF
TRBJ2-6,NA,TRBV7-9,TGTGCCAGCAGCTTAGCGCTATTGCGGCTCGGGGCCAACGTCCTGACTTTC,CASSLALLRLGANVLTF
TRBJ2-2,NA,TRBV6-5,TGTGCCAGCAGTTACAACCGGGTGTTAAACGTCGGGGAGCTGTTTTTT,CASSYNRVLNVGELFF
TRBJ2-5,NA,TRBV7-3,TGTGCCAGCAGCTTAACAGTAGAAGAGACCCAGTACTTC,CASSLTVEETQYF
TRBJ2-3,NA,TRBV19,TGTGCCAGTAGGATCGGGACTTTGAAAGATACGCAGTATTTT,CASRIGTLKDTQYF
TRBJ2-2,TRBD2,TRBV4-3,TGCGCCAGCAGCCACACTAGCGGGAGCGGTACCGGGGAGCTGTTTTTT,CASSHTSGSGTGELFF
TRBJ1-2,NA,TRBV7-2,TGTGCCAGCAGCTTAGACGGGACAATCGGGGGCTACACCTTC,CASSLDGTIGGYTF
TRBJ1-3,NA,TRBV7-8,TGTGCCAGCAGCCACAGGGAGCACACCATATATTTT,CASSHREHTIYF
TRBJ2-1,TRBD2,TRBV11-2,TGTGCCAGCAGCAGACTAGCGGGAGGTCAAAATGAGCAGTTCTTC,CASSRLAGGQNEQFF
TRBJ1-1,TRBD1,TRBV30,TGTGCCGTTGACAGGGCAGTGAACACTGAAGCTTTCTTT,CAVDRAVNTEAFF
TRBJ1-1,NA,TRBV5-5,TGTGCCAGCAGCCCGACTGAGATGAACACTGAAGCTTTCTTT,CASSPTEMNTEAFF
TRBJ2-7,TRBD2,TRBV30,TGTGCCTGGAGTGTTTTTAGCGGGAGCCCCTACGAGCAGTACTTC,CAWSVFSGSPYEQYF
TRBJ2-1,TRBD2,TRBV7-2,TGTGCCAGCAGTAAATTAGGACTAGCGGGAAATGAGCAGTTCTTC,CASSKLGLAGNEQFF
TRBJ2-1,TRBD2,TRBV7-9,TGTGCCAGCAGCCCTGTTCTAGCGGGAGGCTACAATGAGCAGTTCTTC,CASSPVLAGGYNEQFF
TRBJ2-5,TRBD1,TRBV7-9,TGTGCCAGCAGCCCGGACCGGGACAGATTACAAGAGACCCAGTACTTC,CASSPDRDRLQETQYF